This entry lists 27 T cell receptor beta chains sequenced from one sample in a study of blood T cell repertoires in COVID-19. Only in-frame clones appear in the TCRdb table, and some are missing; sequencing was by immunoSEQ multiplex PCR. The sample consists of 200,000 to 250,000 clones, about 88% of them appearing once. The sample taken for sequencing was peripheral blood. All receptors derive from a woman in her fifties or sixties with COVID-19, enrolled during active disease.

This chain links TRBV30 with TRBJ2-1; 14 bases are shared with TRBD2. Germline values: CDR1 GTSNPN, CDR2 SVGIG (reference sequence). The CDR3 covers 16 residues. Trimming removed 1 base from V and 4 bases from J; junction bases left unmatched: 3. For the CDR3, the DNA is TGTGCCTGGAGTGCCGGGACTAGCGGGGGTTACAATGAGCAGTTCTTC. Its protein product is CAWSAGTSGGYNEQFF.

The chain has TRBV28 and TRBJ2-7; weak D call: TRBD1 (6 bases). V gave up 5 bases and J gave up 1 base, with 12 bases separating them. This CDR3 region has 14 residues. Per the germline V gene, CDR1 is MDHEN and CDR2 is SYDVKM. The CDR3 is CASSPPQGSYEQYV. Here the CDR3 DNA reads TGTGCCAGCAGTCCACCACAGGGTTCCTACGAGCAGTACGTC.

This chain uses TRBV3-1 (or the pseudogene TRBV3-2) with TRBJ1-4; D possibly corresponds to TRBD1 (6 bases). Germline lookup yields CDR1 LGHDT and CDR2 YNNKEL (reference sequence). The CDR3 is 17 residues long. Trimming cost V 2 bases and J 0 bases, with 13 bases left between them. CDR3 DNA: TGTGCCAGCAGCCAAATTGGGGAGGGGGCAACTAATGAAAAACTGTTTTTT. Protein: CASSQIGEGATNEKLFF.

The CDR3 protein is CAYSSRSPLHF. The CDR3, as DNA: TGTGCCTACTCTAGCCGTTCACCCCTCCACTTT. The chain carries TRBV30 and TRBJ1-6, with unresolved D. Germline-derived CDR1 and CDR2 are GTSNPN and SVGIG (reference sequence). The germline V and J ends were trimmed by 7 bases and 9 bases, with 10 bases remaining between them. CDR3 length equals 11 residues.

The CDR3 sequence is CASSPLAGPTGELFF. The CDR3 region has the DNA TGTGCCAGCTCCCCGTTGGCGGGGCCCACCGGGGAGCTGTTTTTT. The V call is TRBV6-5, the J call TRBJ2-2; possibly TRBD2 for D (6 bases). The CDR3 runs to 15 residues. Germline lookup yields CDR1 MNHEY and CDR2 SVGAGI. V lost 8 bases and J lost 4, with 17 bases in between.

The chain links TRBV5-1 to TRBJ1-4, with 8 bases lining up with TRBD1. The germline V gene encodes CDR1 SGHRS and CDR2 YFSETQ. This CDR3 spans 15 amino acids. The ends lost 0 bases at V and 8 bases at J; junction bases unmatched: 6. The CDR3, as DNA: TGCGCCAGCAGCTTGGGGCCAGGGGGCAGAGAAAAACTGTTTTTT. Translated, it gives CASSLGPGGREKLFF.

V usage is TRBV2 and J usage is TRBJ2-1; D may be TRBD2 (5 bases). The CDR3 runs to 12 residues. Trimming removed 6 bases from V and 7 bases from J, with 10 bases in between. The germline V gene has CDR1 SNHLY and CDR2 FYNNEI. CDR3 bases: TGTGCCAGCAGCGGCCGGAGGAATGAGCAGTTCTTC. This codes for CASSGRRNEQFF.

The chain links TRBV19 to TRBJ1-5; 8 positions agree with TRBD1. Germline CDR1 and CDR2: LNHDA and SQIVND (reference sequence). V shed 3 bases and J 0 bases; nucleotides not matched to a gene: 10. CDR3 length equals 18 residues. The CDR3 DNA reads as TGTGCCAGTAGTATTCCATTCGGGACAGGAGATAGCAATCAGCCCCAGCATTTT. This gives the protein CASSIPFGTGDSNQPQHF.

The chain uses TRBV18 and TRBJ2-3, with a tentative D call TRBD2 (5 bases). CDR1 is KGHSH, CDR2 LQKENI, per germline. The CDR3 sequence is 14 residues long. Trimming took off 2 bases at V and 3 bases at J, with 9 bases between the two ends. The DNA for the CDR3 is TGTGCCAGCTCACCAATCGGGGTTACAGATACGCAGTATTTT. Translated: CASSPIGVTDTQYF.

This chain uses TRBV28 with TRBJ1-3; 8 bases fit TRBD1. The CDR3 has 18 residues. Germline lookup yields CDR1 MDHEN and CDR2 SYDVKM. With V trimmed by 5 bases and J by 5 bases, 17 bases remained unmatched. The CDR3 nucleotides are TGTGCCAGCAGTGGGGACAGGCTCTTAATGGGTATCAGAAACACCATATATTTT. It yields the protein CASSGDRLLMGIRNTIYF.

In nucleotides, the CDR3 is TGTGCCAGCGCGAAGGGACAGGGAGAATTTGAAGCTTTCTTT. Its protein is CASAKGQGEFEAFF. The gene calls are TRBV14 and TRBJ1-1; 9 nucleotides line up with TRBD1. J gave up 7 bases and V 8 bases, and 11 bases lay outside the gene matches. CDR3 size: 14 residues. Germline CDR1 reads SGHDN; CDR2 reads FVKESK.

This chain links TRBV11-2 with TRBJ2-5, with 7 bases lining up with TRBD2. The V and J ends lost 11 bases and 4 bases, in that order; junction bases with no gene match: 10. This CDR3 spans 13 amino acids. The V gene's germline CDR1 is SGHAT and CDR2 FQNNGV. The chain's CDR3 is CASGGGSLETQYF. The CDR3 coding sequence is TGTGCCTCCGGGGGAGGGAGCCTAGAGACCCAGTACTTC. Looking up the rest from reference TRBV11-2 and TRBJ2-5 gives the full variable domain: EAGVAQSPRYKIIEKRQSVAFWCNPISGHATLYWYQQILGQGPKLLIQFQNNGVVDDSQLPKDRFSAERLKGVDSTLKIQPAKLEDSAVYLCASGGGSLETQYFGPGTRLLVL.

This clone was detected only once. The V gene is TRBV30, the J gene TRBJ1-2; TRBD1 agrees at 8 bases. Germline V gives CDR1 GTSNPN, CDR2 SVGIG (reference sequence). This CDR3 region has 15 residues. Trimming cost V 5 bases and J 3 bases; bases outside gene matches: 11. The CDR3 here is CAWSLTYRGDYGYTF. The CDR3 DNA reads as TGTGCCTGGTCACTAACCTACAGGGGGGACTATGGCTACACCTTC.

This clone was picked up one time. The chain carries TRBV2 and TRBJ2-1; maybe TRBD2 (5 bases). V was shortened by 4 bases and J by 7 bases, with 8 bases between the two germline ends. CDR1 SNHLY and CDR2 FYNNEI come from the germline V gene. The CDR3 runs to 12 residues. Here the CDR3 reads CASSGGPNEQFF. As DNA, the CDR3 is TGTGCCAGCAGTGGAGGGCCTAATGAGCAGTTCTTC.

The chain combines TRBV5-1 with TRBJ2-1; 7 bases fit TRBD2. The germline CDR1 and CDR2 sequences are SGHRS and YFSETQ. The CDR3 consists of 17 residues. V dropped 2 bases and J dropped 2; count of bases not matched to a gene: 10. In DNA, the CDR3 is TGCGCCAGCAGCTTCGGGAGGAAGTCTTTCGCCTACAATGAGCAGTTCTTC. Its translation: CASSFGRKSFAYNEQFF.

This clone occurred once. This chain links TRBV6-5 with TRBJ2-7; perhaps TRBD1 as D (5 bases). Germline-derived CDR1 and CDR2 are MNHEY and SVGAGI. Between the trimmed V and J ends, which lost 6 bases and 2 bases, there was a span of 14 bases. The CDR3 totals 14 residues. In DNA, the CDR3 is TGTGCCAGCAGGGACAACCAACCCCCCTACGAGCAGTACGTC. It specifies CASRDNQPPYEQYV.

The chain has TRBV24-1 and TRBJ1-5; 8 bases line up with TRBD1. The V and J ends lost 4 bases and 5 bases, in that order; junction bases with no gene match: 6. Germline V gene lookup returns CDR1 KGHDR and CDR2 SFDVKD. This CDR3 has 15 amino acids. In nucleotides, the CDR3 is TGTGCCACCAGTGAGCTAGACAGGGGCCATCAGCCCCAGCATTTT. Protein product: CATSELDRGHQPQHF.

The chain has TRBV9 and TRBJ2-1, with 8 bases identical to TRBD2. Losses at the gene ends were 0 bases for V and 9 bases for J; bases not matched to a gene: 11. This CDR3 is built from 16 residues. Germline V CDR1 and CDR2: SGDLS, YYNGEE. As DNA, the CDR3 is TGTGCCAGCAGCGTAGAGGCGGGGACTAGGGGTGGTGAGCAGTTCTTC. Encoded protein: CASSVEAGTRGGEQFF.

The chain has TRBV20-1 and TRBJ1-3; D uncertain. The CDR3 contains 11 residues. Looked up from germline, CDR1 is DFQATT and CDR2 is SNEGSKA (reference sequence). The CDR3 sequence: CSSPSGNTIYF. CDR3 nucleotides: TGCAGCAGTCCCTCTGGAAACACCATATATTTT.

The chain uses TRBV6-5 and TRBJ1-6; weak D call: TRBD1 (5 bases). Between the trimmed V and J ends, which lost 10 bases and 9 bases, there was a span of 13 bases. Germline values: CDR1 MNHEY, CDR2 SVGAGI. The CDR3 covers 12 residues. The CDR3 sequence is CAISTVGSPLHF. CDR3 nucleotides: TGTGCCATCTCGACAGTGGGTTCACCCCTCCACTTT.

The chain links TRBV10-3 to TRBJ2-5; 8 nucleotides line up with TRBD1. Germline V lookup: CDR1 ENHRY, CDR2 SYGVKD. The CDR3 extends over 13 amino acids. Trimming removed 6 bases from V and 4 bases from J; junction bases left unmatched: 4. CDR3 protein: CAIRDREGETQYF. CDR3 DNA sequence: TGTGCCATCAGGGACAGGGAAGGAGAGACCCAGTACTTC.

In its sample, this clone was seen once. This rearrangement joins TRBV6-6 to TRBJ2-6; TRBD1 agrees at 8 bases. Germline assignment: CDR1 MNHNY and CDR2 SVGAGI (reference sequence). The CDR3 extends over 13 amino acids. V lost 4 bases to trimming and J lost 13 bases; unmatched junction nucleotides: 6. DNA of the CDR3: TGTGCCAGCAGTTCCGGGACAGGAACGGTCCTGACTTTC. Translated, it gives CASSSGTGTVLTF.

The CDR3 coding sequence is TGTGCCAGTAATCGGGGGGAGGCCTACAATGAGCAGTTCTTC. Translation: CASNRGEAYNEQFF. The chain links TRBV19 to TRBJ2-1, with 7 bases matching TRBD2. Germline CDR1 is LNHDA and CDR2 is SQIVND (reference sequence). CDR3 size: 14 residues. With 7 bases clipped from V and 2 bases from J, the junction kept 5 bases outside the gene matches.

V and J are TRBV19 and TRBJ1-5; TRBD1 might be the D (5 bases). Trimming pared 1 base from V and 7 bases from J, leaving 8 bases between. CDR3 length equals 13 residues. Germline CDR1 and CDR2: LNHDA and SQIVND (reference sequence). CDR3 amino acids: CASSIGGEQPQHF. In DNA form, the CDR3 reads TGTGCCAGTAGTATAGGGGGGGAGCAGCCCCAGCATTTT. The variable domain in full, completed from reference TRBV19 and TRBJ1-5, reads DGGITQSPKYLFRKEGQNVTLSCEQNLNHDAMYWYRQDPGQGLRLIYYSQIVNDFQKGDIAEGYSVSREKKESFPLTVTSAQKNPTAFYLCASSIGGEQPQHFGDGTRLSIL.

The rearrangement links TRBV29-1 to TRBJ1-1, with TRBD1 identical over 9 bases. Per the germline V gene, CDR1 is SQVTM and CDR2 is ANQGSEA. The CDR3 runs to 13 residues. The V and J ends lost 7 bases and 1 base, in that order; junction bases with no gene match: 4. CDR3 sequence reads: CSAGQGTNTEAFF. CDR3 DNA: TGCAGCGCCGGACAGGGGACGAACACTGAAGCTTTCTTT.

The chain carries TRBV12-5 and TRBJ2-7; tentatively, D is TRBD2 (6 bases). The CDR3 runs to 15 residues. Trimming pared 5 bases from V and 2 bases from J, leaving 16 bases between. The V gene's germline CDR1 is LGHNT and CDR2 FRNRAP. The CDR3 is CASGPVGRGTYEQYF. CDR3 nucleotides: TGTGCTAGTGGTCCAGTGGGTCGGGGGACCTACGAGCAGTACTTC.

J is TRBJ1-2 and V is TRBV6-1; TRBD1 might be the D (5 bases). This CDR3 contains 13 residues. The germline CDR1 and CDR2 sequences are MNHNS and SASEGT. The ends were cut back, 11 bases at V and 4 bases at J, with 17 bases in the middle. DNA for the CDR3: TGTGCCGGGACTCGGGAGGGGAGCTATGGCTACACCTTC. Protein product: CAGTREGSYGYTF.